The next 21 T cell receptor beta chains were all read from a single sample in a study of blood T cells in healthy people across ages (dated by TCRdb to the mid-2010s). Library preparation was by 5' RACE. Sequencing used an Illumina HiSeq 2500. The second PCR ran for about 6 to 12 cycles and used a J-beta primer mix along with a sample-barcoded 5' primer. TCRdb took the public reads, trimmed them with fastp at Q25, ran MiXCR for clone calling and kept in-frame beta chains. Every CDR3 protein is listed once, alongside the most common genes and DNA of its rows. The sample table shows 920,000 or so distinct CDR3 sequences, and over 35% are seen once. The ten largest clones capture 15% to 20% of the sample. Material for sequencing was blood. The source is a woman in her sixties in good health.

This chain links TRBV27 with TRBJ2-1, with 14 bases that match TRBD2. Germline CDR1 reads MNHEY; CDR2 reads SMNVEV (reference sequence). Trimming removed 4 bases from V and 8 bases from J; junction bases left unmatched: 7. The CDR3 spans 16 residues. Written as DNA, the CDR3 is TGTGCCAGCAGTTCCCTGACTAGCGGGAGGGCCCATGAGCAGTTCTTC. This gives the protein CASSSLTSGRAHEQFF.

The chain uses TRBV30 and TRBJ2-1; 7 bases map to TRBD2. CDR1 is GTSNPN and CDR2 is SVGIG in the germline V gene (reference sequence). CDR3 length equals 15 residues. V shed 4 bases, J shed 6 bases, and the junction held 12 bases outside the gene matches. CDR3 sequence reads: CAWIGGAGVGNEQFF. The CDR3 DNA reads as TGTGCCTGGATCGGCGGGGCGGGAGTAGGCAATGAGCAGTTCTTC.

This clonotype has just a few counts. The rearrangement links TRBV4-1 to TRBJ2-3; no reliable D call. This CDR3 region has 13 residues. Germline CDR1 reads MGHRA; CDR2 reads YSYEKL. The V and J ends lost 3 bases and 4 bases respectively, with 8 bases between them. The CDR3 loop is CASSHPRSDTQYF. CDR3 bases: TGCGCCAGCAGCCACCCCCGGTCAGATACGCAGTATTTT.

As regards this clonotype: One base away lies a much larger clone, so this may be a sequencing read error. This chain links TRBV6-5 with TRBJ2-4, with a possible D match to TRBD1 (5 bases). CDR3 length: 12 amino acids. V shed 6 bases and J shed 8 bases, with 11 bases lying between them. The V gene's germline CDR1 is MNHEY and CDR2 SVGAGI. The DNA for the CDR3 is TGTGCCAGCAGGGGGCCTTGGGACATTCAGTACTTC. The encoded protein is CASRGPWDIQYF.

The chain links TRBV27 to TRBJ2-3; 7 positions match TRBD2. The trim removed 10 bases at V and 1 base at J, leaving 8 bases unmatched. Germline CDR1 and CDR2: MNHEY and SMNVEV (reference sequence). The CDR3 is made up of 14 amino acids. CDR3: CATLRAGGTDTQYF. The CDR3 DNA sequence: TGTGCCACGCTCCGGGCGGGAGGCACAGATACGCAGTATTTT.

The rearrangement uses TRBV10-3 and TRBJ2-7; perhaps D is TRBD1 or TRBD2 (7 bases each). Germline loops: CDR1 ENHRY, CDR2 SYGVKD. Trimming left V 8 bases short and J 0 bases short, with 11 bases between. This CDR3 is 13 amino acids long. The CDR3 spells CAIQGGSSYEQYF. CDR3 in DNA: TGTGCCATCCAGGGGGGGAGCTCCTACGAGCAGTACTTC.

This chain links TRBV27 with TRBJ2-3, with 9 bases fitting TRBD2. V lost 5 bases and J lost 2; bases outside the gene matches: 17. This CDR3 is 19 amino acids long. Germline CDR1 MNHEY, CDR2 SMNVEV (reference sequence). CDR3 coding DNA: TGTGCCAGCAGTACCACACTCACCTTGACTAGCGGACTCACAGATACGCAGTATTTT. Translation gives CASSTTLTLTSGLTDTQYF.

A few counts support this clonotype. V and J are TRBV5-1 and TRBJ2-3; 8 bases map to TRBD2. CDR3 length equals 16 residues. CDR1 and CDR2 (germline): SGHRS, YFSETQ. J lost 4 bases, V lost 4 bases, and 11 bases had no gene match. In DNA form, the CDR3 reads TGCGCCAGCAGCCCAGAGCGGGAGCTGTTAGCAGATACGCAGTATTTT. This encodes CASSPERELLADTQYF.

The V call is TRBV6-2 or TRBV6-3, the J call TRBJ2-5, with 10 positions matching TRBD1. The DNA matches TRBJ2-7 better at its end, which makes the J call doubtful. Germline CDR1 MNHEY, CDR2 SVGEGT. This CDR3 region has 18 residues. The CDR3 nucleotides are TGTGCCAGCAGTTATAGTCCCGGGACAGGGGTCCTGATCTACGAGCAGTACTTC. Protein sequence: CASSYSPGTGVLIYEQYF.

The V and J genes are TRBV29-1 and TRBJ2-1, with TRBD2 identical over 9 bases. Germline values: CDR1 SQVTM, CDR2 ANQGSEA. V lost 5 bases to trimming and J lost 2 bases; unmatched junction nucleotides: 13. This CDR3 has 17 amino acids. The CDR3 DNA follows: TGCAGCGTTTACGAAAGACTAGCGGAGACAACCTACAATGAGCAGTTCTTC. It encodes CSVYERLAETTYNEQFF.

This clonotype was picked up a small number of times. This chain uses TRBV28 with TRBJ2-3; 13 bases agree with TRBD2. Germline CDR1 reads MDHEN; CDR2 reads SYDVKM. This CDR3 is built from 17 residues. The junction had 9 bases not matched to a gene; V was cut back by 6 bases and J by 3 bases. The CDR3 DNA reads TGTGCCAGCAGCCCCGGAGGGACTAGCGGGGTTACAGATACGCAGTATTTT. This sequence encodes CASSPGGTSGVTDTQYF.

V is TRBV5-1 and J is TRBJ2-6; D gene unclear. The germline V gene has CDR1 SGHRS and CDR2 YFSETQ. This CDR3 region has 18 residues. The ends were cut back, 4 bases at V and 0 bases at J, with 17 bases in the middle. The CDR3 nucleotides are TGCGCCAGCAGCGTATCGGGTCTGCAAAGCTCTGGGGCCAACGTCCTGACTTTC. It specifies CASSVSGLQSSGANVLTF.

J is TRBJ2-1 and V is TRBV6-1, with 8 positions matching TRBD2. The CDR3 is made up of 16 amino acids. J gave up 5 bases and V 3 bases, and 9 bases lay outside the gene matches. Per the germline V gene, CDR1 is MNHNS and CDR2 is SASEGT. Here the CDR3 DNA reads TGTGCCAGCAGTGAGGGACTAGGACTCGCCGACAATGAGCAGTTCTTC. Its protein is CASSEGLGLADNEQFF.

In its sample, this clonotype was seen a few times. V gene TRBV20-1 combines with J gene TRBJ2-3; 10 positions agree with TRBD2. Germline values: CDR1 DFQATT, CDR2 SNEGSKA (reference sequence). Trimming removed 4 bases from V and 2 bases from J; junction bases left unmatched: 3. CDR3 length equals 14 residues. CDR3 residues: CSAKGLAITDTQYF. The CDR3 coding sequence is TGCAGTGCTAAGGGACTAGCGATCACAGATACGCAGTATTTT.

Only a few counts were recorded for this clonotype. This chain connects TRBV7-6 to TRBJ2-7; TRBD1 agrees at 7 bases. V shed 5 bases, J shed 3 bases, and the junction held 19 bases outside the gene matches. CDR3 length equals 18 residues. Germline loops: CDR1 SGHVS, CDR2 FNYEAQ. Here the CDR3 reads CASSLGLTGSREGYEQYF. The CDR3, as DNA: TGTGCCAGCAGCCTAGGCCTGACAGGGTCGCGTGAGGGCTACGAGCAGTACTTC.

This clonotype has only a few counts. The chain recombines TRBV7-8 with TRBJ2-7; D is unclear. CDR1 is SGHVS, CDR2 FQNEAQ, per germline. The CDR3 is made up of 14 amino acids. The V end lost 1 base, the J end lost 1 base, and 8 bases lay between the germline ends. CDR3 in amino acids: CASSLGRTSYEQYF. The CDR3 bases are TGTGCCAGCAGCTTAGGGCGGACGTCCTACGAGCAGTACTTC.

This clonotype was seen ten or more times. The genes are TRBV24-1 and TRBJ2-7; D is undetermined. Trimming removed 4 bases from V and 5 bases from J, with 17 bases in between. This CDR3 contains 15 residues. The germline V gene has CDR1 KGHDR and CDR2 SFDVKD. CDR3 bases: TGTGCCACCAGTGACCCGCTATCGGGCAACGACGAGCAGTACTTC. Encoded protein: CATSDPLSGNDEQYF.

This chain joins TRBV20-1 and TRBJ2-5, with 14 positions matching TRBD2. The germline V gene encodes CDR1 DFQATT and CDR2 SNEGSKA (reference sequence). The CDR3 is 15 residues long. The J segment lost 5 bases and the V segment lost 5 bases, leaving 7 bases of the junction unmatched. This chain's CDR3 is CSAPGTSGSPETQYF. CDR3 nucleotides: TGCAGTGCTCCTGGGACTAGCGGGAGTCCCGAGACCCAGTACTTC.

The sample holds a few counts of this clonotype. The rearrangement uses TRBV3-1 and TRBJ1-2; no definite D call. The germline V and J ends were trimmed by 1 base and 6 bases, with 21 bases remaining between them. The CDR3 extends over 17 amino acids. CDR1 LGHDT and CDR2 YNNKEL come from the germline V gene (reference sequence). The chain's CDR3 is CASSQGPRHTREDGYTF. Here the CDR3 DNA reads TGTGCCAGCAGCCAAGGCCCCAGACACACCCGAGAGGATGGCTACACCTTC.

The chain uses TRBV27 and TRBJ2-7; the D call may be TRBD1 or TRBD2 (5 bases each). The DNA matches TRBJ2-5 better at its end, which makes the J call doubtful. The CDR3 runs to 14 residues. The V gene's germline CDR1 is MNHEY and CDR2 SMNVEV (reference sequence). The CDR3 nucleotides are TGTGCCAGCTCAAATGGGGCAGGGCGGGTGACCCAGTACTTC. It specifies CASSNGAGRVTQYF.

The chain links TRBV20-1 to TRBJ2-1, with D perhaps TRBD1 (6 bases). CDR3 length equals 15 residues. Germline-derived CDR1 and CDR2 are DFQATT and SNEGSKA (reference sequence). V lost 4 bases, J lost 5 bases, and 18 bases lay in between. The chain's CDR3 is CSATSGTIGDNEQFF. As DNA, the CDR3 is TGCAGTGCTACCTCCGGGACAATAGGTGACAATGAGCAGTTCTTC.